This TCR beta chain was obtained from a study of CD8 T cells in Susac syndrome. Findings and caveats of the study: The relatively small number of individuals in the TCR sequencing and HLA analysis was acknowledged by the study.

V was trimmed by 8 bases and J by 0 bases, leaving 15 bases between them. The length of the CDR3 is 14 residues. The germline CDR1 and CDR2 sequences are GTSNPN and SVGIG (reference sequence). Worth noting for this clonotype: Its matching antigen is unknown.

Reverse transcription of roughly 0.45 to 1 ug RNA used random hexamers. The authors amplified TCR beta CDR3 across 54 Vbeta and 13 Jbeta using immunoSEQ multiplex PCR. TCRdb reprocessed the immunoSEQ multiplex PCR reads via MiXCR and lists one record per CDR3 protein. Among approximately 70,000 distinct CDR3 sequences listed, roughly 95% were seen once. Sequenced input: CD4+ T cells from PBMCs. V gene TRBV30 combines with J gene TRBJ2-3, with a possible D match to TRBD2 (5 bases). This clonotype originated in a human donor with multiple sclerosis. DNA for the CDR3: TGTGCCCAAAGGAGTAGCGTTAGCACAGATACGCAGTATTTT. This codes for CAQRSSVSTDTQYF.